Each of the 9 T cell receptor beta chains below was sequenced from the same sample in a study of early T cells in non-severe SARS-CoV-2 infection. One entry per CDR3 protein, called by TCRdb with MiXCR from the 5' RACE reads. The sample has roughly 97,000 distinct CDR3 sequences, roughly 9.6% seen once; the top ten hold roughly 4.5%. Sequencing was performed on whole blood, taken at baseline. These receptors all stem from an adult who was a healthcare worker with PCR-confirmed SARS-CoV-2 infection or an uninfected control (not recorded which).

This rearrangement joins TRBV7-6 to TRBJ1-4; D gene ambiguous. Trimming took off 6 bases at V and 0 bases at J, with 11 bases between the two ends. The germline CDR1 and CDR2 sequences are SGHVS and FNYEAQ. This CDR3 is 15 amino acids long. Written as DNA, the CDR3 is TGTGCCAGCAGTCAAACACCGGCAACTAATGAAAAACTGTTTTTT. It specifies CASSQTPATNEKLFF.

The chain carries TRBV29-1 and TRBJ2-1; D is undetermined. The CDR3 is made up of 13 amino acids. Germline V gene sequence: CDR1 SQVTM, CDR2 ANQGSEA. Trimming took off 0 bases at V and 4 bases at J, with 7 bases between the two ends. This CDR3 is CSVEDPTYNEQFF. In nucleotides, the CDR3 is TGCAGCGTTGAAGATCCCACATACAATGAGCAGTTCTTC.

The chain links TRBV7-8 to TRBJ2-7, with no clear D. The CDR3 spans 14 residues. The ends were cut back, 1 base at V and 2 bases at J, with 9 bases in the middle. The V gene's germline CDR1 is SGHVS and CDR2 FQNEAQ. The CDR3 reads CASSLDIDPYEQYF. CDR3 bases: TGTGCCAGCAGCTTAGATATCGACCCCTACGAGCAGTACTTC.

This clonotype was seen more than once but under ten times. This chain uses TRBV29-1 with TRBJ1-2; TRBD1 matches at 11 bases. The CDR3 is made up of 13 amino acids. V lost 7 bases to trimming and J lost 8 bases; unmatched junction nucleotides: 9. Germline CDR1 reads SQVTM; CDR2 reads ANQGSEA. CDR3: CSAIGTGGSGYTF. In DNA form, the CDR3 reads TGCAGCGCCATCGGGACAGGGGGGAGCGGCTACACCTTC.

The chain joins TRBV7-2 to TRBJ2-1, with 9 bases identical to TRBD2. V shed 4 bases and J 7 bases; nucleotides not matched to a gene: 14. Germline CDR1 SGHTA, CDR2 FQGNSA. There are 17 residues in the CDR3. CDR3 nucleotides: TGTGCCAGCAGCTCCCCGGGAGCGGGAGGCACCCGGAATGAGCAGTTCTTC. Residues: CASSSPGAGGTRNEQFF.

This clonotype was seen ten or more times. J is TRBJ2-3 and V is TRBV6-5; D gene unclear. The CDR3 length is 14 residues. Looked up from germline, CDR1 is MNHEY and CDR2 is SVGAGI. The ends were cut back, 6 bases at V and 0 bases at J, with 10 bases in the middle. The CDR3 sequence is CASSPGRSTDTQYF. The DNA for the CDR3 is TGTGCCAGCAGCCCAGGACGCAGCACAGATACGCAGTATTTT.

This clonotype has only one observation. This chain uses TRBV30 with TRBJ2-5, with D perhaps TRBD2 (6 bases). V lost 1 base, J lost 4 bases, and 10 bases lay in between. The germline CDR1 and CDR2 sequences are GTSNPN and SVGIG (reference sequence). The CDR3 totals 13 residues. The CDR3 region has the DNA TGTGCCTGGAGTGGATCAGCGGGAGAGACCCAGTACTTC. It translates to CAWSGSAGETQYF.

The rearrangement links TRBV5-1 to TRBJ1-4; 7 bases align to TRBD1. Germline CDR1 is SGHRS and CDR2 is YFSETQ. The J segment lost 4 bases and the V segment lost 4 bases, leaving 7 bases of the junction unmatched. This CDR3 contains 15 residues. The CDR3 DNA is TGCGCCAGCAGCGGAGGGACAGAGAATAATGAAAAACTGTTTTTT. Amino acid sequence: CASSGGTENNEKLFF.

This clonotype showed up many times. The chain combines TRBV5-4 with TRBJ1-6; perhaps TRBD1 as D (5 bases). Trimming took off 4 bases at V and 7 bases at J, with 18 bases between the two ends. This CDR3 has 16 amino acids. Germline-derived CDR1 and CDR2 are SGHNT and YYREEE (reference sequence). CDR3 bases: TGTGCCAGCAGCCCCAATGGTGGGGGTGTCAATTCACCCCTCCACTTT. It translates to CASSPNGGGVNSPLHF.